Sequencing of this T cell receptor (beta chain) was carried out in a study of liver allograft versus peripheral blood T cells. Study-wide context: Peripheral blood of the recipients supplied T cell receptor repertoires that were compared with those in transplanted livers.

In TCRdb, the reads were re-called with MiXCR into one record per CDR3 protein. The sample comprises 700 or so distinct CDR3 sequences, around 20% of which are singletons, and over 25% rests with the top ten. This clonotype is large (0.1 to 1%) within its sample. The V and J ends lost 6 bases and 0 bases respectively, with 11 bases between them. This CDR3 region has 14 residues. Germline V gene data show CDR1 as MDHEN and CDR2 as SYDVKM. The receptor's source is a human patient who had a liver transplant. Some of these T cells may belong to the graft donor. This chain uses TRBV28 with TRBJ1-1; TRBD1 might be the D (5 bases). CDR3 coding DNA: TGTGCCAGCAGGCTCACAGGATTGAACACTGAAGCTTTCTTT. It specifies CASRLTGLNTEAFF.